The sequence of this T cell receptor (beta chain) was determined in a study of OX40 agonist ivuxolimab in advanced cancers. Germline lookup yields CDR1 SGHVS and CDR2 FQNEAQ. The CDR3 has 15 amino acids. V lost 1 base to trimming and J lost 3 bases, with 10 bases between them. Some clones are missing from TCRdb's copy, which holds only in-frame ones; the method was immunoSEQ multiplex PCR. The table lists 45,000 or so clones, approximately 91% of them singletons. The receptor comes from an adult with an advanced solid tumor such as melanoma, head and neck, liver or kidney cancer. The material sequenced was CD4+ or CD8+ T cells sorted from blood, taken in a trial of the OX40 agonist ivuxolimab. The rearrangement uses TRBV7-8 and TRBJ1-5, with a tentative D call TRBD1 (5 bases). The CDR3 protein is CASSLVSGVNQPQHF. CDR3 bases: TGTGCCAGCAGCTTAGTATCGGGGGTCAATCAGCCCCAGCATTTT.